This TCR beta chain appears in the sequencing data of a study of identical twins. Ten or more counts support this clonotype. Germline values: CDR1 MGHDK, CDR2 SYGVNS. V was trimmed by 5 bases and J by 4 bases, leaving 12 bases between them. The CDR3 sequence is 14 residues long. Template switching, a step in the protocol, added a universal primer site, and cDNA carried unique molecular identifiers. TCRdb used MiXCR to reprocess the 5' RACE reads, holding one entry per CDR3 protein. The profile covers hundreds of thousands of distinct CDR3 sequences, with 7.1% appearing a single time and roughly 1.6% taken by the ten largest. This sample also appeared in a second study, on yellow fever vaccine responses in identical twins.

The chain combines TRBV25-1 with TRBJ2-1, with unresolved D. The source is a woman aged 18-29 years in good health. Sequences were obtained from PBMCs. The CDR3 here is CASSPRLGYNEQFF. The CDR3, as DNA: TGTGCCAGCAGTCCAAGGCTAGGGTACAATGAGCAGTTCTTC.